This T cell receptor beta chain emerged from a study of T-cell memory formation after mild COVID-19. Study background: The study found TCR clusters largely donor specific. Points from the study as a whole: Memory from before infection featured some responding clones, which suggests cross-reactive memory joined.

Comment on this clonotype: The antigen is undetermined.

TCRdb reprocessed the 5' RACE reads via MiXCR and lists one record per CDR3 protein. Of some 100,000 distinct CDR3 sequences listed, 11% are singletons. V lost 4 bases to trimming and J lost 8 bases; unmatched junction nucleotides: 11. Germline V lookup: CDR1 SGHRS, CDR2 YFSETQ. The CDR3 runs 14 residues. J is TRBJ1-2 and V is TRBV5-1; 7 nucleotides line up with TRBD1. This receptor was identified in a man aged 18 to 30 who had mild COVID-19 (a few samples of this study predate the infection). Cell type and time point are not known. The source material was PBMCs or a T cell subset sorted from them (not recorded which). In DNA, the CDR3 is TGCGCCAGCAGCCACCAACAGGGGTCGGAAGGCTACACCTTC. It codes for CASSHQQGSEGYTF.